This entry features one T cell receptor beta chain sequence. Its cognate antigen is unknown. TCR beta libraries carry UMIs added by 5'RACE template switching. For each CDR3 protein, TCRdb gives one entry from its re-call of the 5' RACE reads, without DNA. The repertoire shows about 150,000 distinct CDR3 sequences; the top ten hold 12%. The sample is drawn from a study of T cells expressing NK-cell markers. In the study overall: Sequenced donors, eight in total, included seven who were HCMV-seropositive and one who was seronegative.

Germline V gene sequence: CDR1 LGHNA, CDR2 YSLEER. The CDR3 runs to 17 residues. The study, taken as a whole, reports: Dominant NKG2C+ clonotypes in about six donors made up roughly 1.0-8% of CD8+ T cells. One observes that, in several donors, these clonotypes were also the leading ones within the CD3+CD56-NKG2C+ fraction.

The genes are TRBV4-3 and TRBJ2-2. Sequenced: blood T cells: a sorted CD56 or NKG2C T cell subset, CD4+ or CD8+ T cells, or bulk PBMC T cells (not recorded which). This sequence originates from a man younger than 30 in good health. CDR3 protein: CASSQDPPSGSTGELFF.